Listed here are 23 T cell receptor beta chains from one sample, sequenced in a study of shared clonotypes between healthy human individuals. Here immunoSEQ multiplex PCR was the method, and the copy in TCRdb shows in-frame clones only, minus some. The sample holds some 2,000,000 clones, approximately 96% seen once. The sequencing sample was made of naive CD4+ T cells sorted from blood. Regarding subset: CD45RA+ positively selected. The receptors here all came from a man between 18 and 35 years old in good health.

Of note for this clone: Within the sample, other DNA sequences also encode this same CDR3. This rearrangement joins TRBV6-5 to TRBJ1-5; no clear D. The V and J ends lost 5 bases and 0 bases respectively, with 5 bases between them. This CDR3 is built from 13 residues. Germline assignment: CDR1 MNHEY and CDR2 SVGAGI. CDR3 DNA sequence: TGTGCCAGCAGTCGCGGTAGCAATCAGCCCCAGCATTTT. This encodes CASSRGSNQPQHF.

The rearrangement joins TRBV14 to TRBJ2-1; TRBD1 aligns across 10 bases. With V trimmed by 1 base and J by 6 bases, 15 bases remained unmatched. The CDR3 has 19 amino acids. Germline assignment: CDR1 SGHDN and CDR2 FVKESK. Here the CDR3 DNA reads TGTGCCAGCAGCCAAGCCGACCCCCCGGACAGGGGGAGGTTCAATGAGCAGTTCTTC. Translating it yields CASSQADPPDRGRFNEQFF.

The CDR3 DNA is TGTGCCAGCAGCCAATCGACAGGGGCGGGGTACTCCTACAATGAGCAGTTCTTC. This encodes CASSQSTGAGYSYNEQFF. The genes are TRBV14 and TRBJ2-1; 8 bases align to TRBD1. Per germline, CDR1 SGHDN and CDR2 FVKESK. The CDR3 runs to 18 residues. The J segment lost 0 bases and the V segment lost 2 bases, leaving 9 bases of the junction unmatched.

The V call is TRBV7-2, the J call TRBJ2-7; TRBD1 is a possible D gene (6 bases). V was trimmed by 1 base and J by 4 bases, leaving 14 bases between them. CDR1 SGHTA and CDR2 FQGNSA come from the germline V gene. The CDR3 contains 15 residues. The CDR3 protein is CASSLEGDPRYEQYF. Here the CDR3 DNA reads TGTGCCAGCAGCTTAGAGGGGGATCCACGTTACGAGCAGTACTTC.

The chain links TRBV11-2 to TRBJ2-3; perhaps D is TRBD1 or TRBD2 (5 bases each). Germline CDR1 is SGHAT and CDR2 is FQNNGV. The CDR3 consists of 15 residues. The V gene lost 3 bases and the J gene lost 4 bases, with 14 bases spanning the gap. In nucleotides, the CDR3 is TGTGCCAGCAGCTTGGGACGGCCCAGGCCAGATACGCAGTATTTT. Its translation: CASSLGRPRPDTQYF. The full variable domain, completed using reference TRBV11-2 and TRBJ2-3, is EAGVAQSPRYKIIEKRQSVAFWCNPISGHATLYWYQQILGQGPKLLIQFQNNGVVDDSQLPKDRFSAERLKGVDSTLKIQPAKLEDSAVYLCASSLGRPRPDTQYFGPGTRLTVL.

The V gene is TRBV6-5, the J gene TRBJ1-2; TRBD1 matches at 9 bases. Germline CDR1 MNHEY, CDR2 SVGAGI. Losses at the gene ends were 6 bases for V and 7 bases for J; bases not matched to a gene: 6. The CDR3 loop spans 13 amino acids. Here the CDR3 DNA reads TGTGCCAGCAGAAACGGACAGGGGAGTGGCTACACCTTC. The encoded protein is CASRNGQGSGYTF.

CDR3 amino acids: CASNPLYRDNQPQHF. The CDR3, as DNA: TGTGCCAGTAACCCCCTGTACAGGGACAATCAGCCCCAGCATTTT. The chain recombines TRBV19 with TRBJ1-5, with D possibly matching TRBD1 (6 bases). CDR1 is LNHDA and CDR2 is SQIVND in the germline V gene (reference sequence). This CDR3 comprises 15 residues. Trimming pared 7 bases from V and 3 bases from J, leaving 16 bases between.

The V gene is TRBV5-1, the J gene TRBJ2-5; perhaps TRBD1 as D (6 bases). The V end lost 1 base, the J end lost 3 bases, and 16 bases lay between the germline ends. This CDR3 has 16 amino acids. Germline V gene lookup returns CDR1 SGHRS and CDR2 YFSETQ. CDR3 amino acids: CASSLLTGTREETQYF. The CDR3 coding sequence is TGCGCCAGCAGCTTGCTAACCGGGACACGAGAAGAGACCCAGTACTTC. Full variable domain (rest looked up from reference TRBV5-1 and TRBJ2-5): KAGVTQTPRYLIKTRGQQVTLSCSPISGHRSVSWYQQTPGQGLQFLFEYFSETQRNKGNFPGRFSGRQFSNSRSEMNVSTLELGDSALYLCASSLLTGTREETQYFGPGTRLLVL.

The CDR3 DNA reads as TGTGCCAGCCGACACCCGGGGGGAGGCAATCAGCCCCAGCATTTT. This encodes CASRHPGGGNQPQHF. The chain uses TRBV28 and TRBJ1-5; tentative D call: TRBD1 (5 bases). CDR1 is MDHEN and CDR2 is SYDVKM in the germline V gene. CDR3 length: 15 residues. Trimming cost V 8 bases and J 2 bases, with 16 bases left between them.

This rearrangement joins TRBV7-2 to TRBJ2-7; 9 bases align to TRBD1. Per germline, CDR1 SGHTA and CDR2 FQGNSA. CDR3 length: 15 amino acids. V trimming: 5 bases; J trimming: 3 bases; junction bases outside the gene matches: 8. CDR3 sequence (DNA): TGTGCCAGCAGCAACCCGGGACAGGGAATCTACGAGCAGTACTTC. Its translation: CASSNPGQGIYEQYF.

DNA for the CDR3: TGTGCCCTAGCGGGAGGGAACACCGGGGAGCTGTTTTTT. It translates to CALAGGNTGELFF. This chain uses TRBV30 with TRBJ2-2; 11 bases are shared with TRBD2. With V trimmed by 8 bases and J by 1 base, 0 bases remained unmatched. The CDR3 consists of 13 residues. The V gene's germline CDR1 is GTSNPN and CDR2 SVGIG (reference sequence).

CDR3: CASSIGQGTNEKLFF. Here the CDR3 DNA reads TGTGCCAGCAGCATCGGACAGGGAACTAATGAAAAACTGTTTTTT. The V call is TRBV7-2, the J call TRBJ1-4, with 8 bases matching TRBD1. The J segment lost 1 base and the V segment lost 5 bases, leaving 3 bases of the junction unmatched. This CDR3 spans 15 amino acids. Germline CDR1 is SGHTA and CDR2 is FQGNSA.

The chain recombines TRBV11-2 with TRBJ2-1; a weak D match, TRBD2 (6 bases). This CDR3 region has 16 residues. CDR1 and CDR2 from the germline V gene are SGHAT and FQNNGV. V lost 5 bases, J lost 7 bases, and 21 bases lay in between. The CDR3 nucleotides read TGTGCCAGCAGCCTTTTTCAGGCGGGAACGCGGAATGAGCAGTTCTTC. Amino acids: CASSLFQAGTRNEQFF.

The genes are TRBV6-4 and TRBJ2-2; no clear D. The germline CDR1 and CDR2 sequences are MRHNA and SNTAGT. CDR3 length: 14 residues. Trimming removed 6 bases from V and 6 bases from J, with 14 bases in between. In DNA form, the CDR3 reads TGTGCCAGCAGGACCTTAAAACTCCCCGGGGAGCTGTTTTTT. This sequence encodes CASRTLKLPGELFF.

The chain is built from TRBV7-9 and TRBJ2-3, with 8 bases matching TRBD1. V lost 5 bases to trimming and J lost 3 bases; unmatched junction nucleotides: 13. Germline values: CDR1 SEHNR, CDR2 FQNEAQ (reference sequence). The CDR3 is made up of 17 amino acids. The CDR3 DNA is TGTGCCAGCAGCCATCCACGACAGGGGTTGAGGACAGATACGCAGTATTTT. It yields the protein CASSHPRQGLRTDTQYF. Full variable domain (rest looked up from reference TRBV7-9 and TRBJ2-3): DTGVSQNPRHKITKRGQNVTFRCDPISEHNRLYWYRQTLGQGPEFLTYFQNEAQLEKSRLLSDRFSAERPKGSFSTLEIQRTEQGDSAMYLCASSHPRQGLRTDTQYFGPGTRLTVL.

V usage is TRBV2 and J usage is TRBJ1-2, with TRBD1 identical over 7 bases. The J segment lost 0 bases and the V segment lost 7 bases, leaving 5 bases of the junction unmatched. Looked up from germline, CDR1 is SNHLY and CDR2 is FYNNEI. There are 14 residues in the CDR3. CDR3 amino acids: CASNGQEANYGYTF. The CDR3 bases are TGTGCCAGCAATGGACAGGAAGCTAACTATGGCTACACCTTC.

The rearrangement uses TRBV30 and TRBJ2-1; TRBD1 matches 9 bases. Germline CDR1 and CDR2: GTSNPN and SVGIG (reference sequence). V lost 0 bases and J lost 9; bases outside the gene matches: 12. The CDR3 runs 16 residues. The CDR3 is CAWSVLLSTGGGEQFF. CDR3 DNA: TGTGCCTGGAGTGTTCTGCTCTCGACAGGGGGAGGTGAGCAGTTCTTC.

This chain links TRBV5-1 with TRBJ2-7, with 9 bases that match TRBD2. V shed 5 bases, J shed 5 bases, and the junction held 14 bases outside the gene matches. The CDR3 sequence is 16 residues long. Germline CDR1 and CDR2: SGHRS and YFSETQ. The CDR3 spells CASSPQGGRAMDEQYF. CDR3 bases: TGCGCCAGCAGTCCCCAGGGCGGGAGGGCCATGGACGAGCAGTACTTC. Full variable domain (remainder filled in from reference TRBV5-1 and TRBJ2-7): KAGVTQTPRYLIKTRGQQVTLSCSPISGHRSVSWYQQTPGQGLQFLFEYFSETQRNKGNFPGRFSGRQFSNSRSEMNVSTLELGDSALYLCASSPQGGRAMDEQYFGPGTRLTVT.

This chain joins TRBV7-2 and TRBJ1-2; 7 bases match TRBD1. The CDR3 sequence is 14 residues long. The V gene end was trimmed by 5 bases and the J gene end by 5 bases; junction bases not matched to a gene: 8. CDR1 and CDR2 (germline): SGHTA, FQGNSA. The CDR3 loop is CASSPGQSGYGYTF. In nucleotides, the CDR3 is TGTGCCAGCAGCCCGGGACAGAGTGGGTATGGCTACACCTTC.

This CDR3 is CASTEAGRGGNEQFF. The DNA for the CDR3 is TGTGCCAGCACCGAAGCGGGGCGGGGGGGAAATGAGCAGTTCTTC. The gene calls are TRBV28 and TRBJ2-1, with 9 bases aligning to TRBD2. The CDR3 runs to 15 residues. The junction had 11 bases not matched to a gene; V was cut back by 7 bases and J by 7 bases. Germline loops: CDR1 MDHEN, CDR2 SYDVKM.

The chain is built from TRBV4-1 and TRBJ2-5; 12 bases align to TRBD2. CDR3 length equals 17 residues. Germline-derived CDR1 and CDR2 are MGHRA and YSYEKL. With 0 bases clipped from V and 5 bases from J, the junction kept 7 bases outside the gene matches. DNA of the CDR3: TGCGCCAGCAGCCAAGAGGAACTAGCGGGAGGATTGGAGACCCAGTACTTC. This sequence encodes CASSQEELAGGLETQYF.

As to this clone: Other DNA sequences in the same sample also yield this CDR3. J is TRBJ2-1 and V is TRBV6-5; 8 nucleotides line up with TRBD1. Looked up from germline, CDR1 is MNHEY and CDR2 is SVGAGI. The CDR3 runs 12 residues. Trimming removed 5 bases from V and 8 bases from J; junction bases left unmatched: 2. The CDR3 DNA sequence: TGTGCCAGCAGTCGGACAGGGTATGAGCAGTTCTTC. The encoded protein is CASSRTGYEQFF.

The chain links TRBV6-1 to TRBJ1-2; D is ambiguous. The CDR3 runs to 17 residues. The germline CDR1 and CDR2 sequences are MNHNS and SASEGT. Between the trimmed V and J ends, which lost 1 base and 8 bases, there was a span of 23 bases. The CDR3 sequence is CASSEVGGLPTVGGYTF. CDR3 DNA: TGTGCCAGCAGTGAAGTGGGTGGGCTTCCCACTGTGGGGGGCTACACCTTC.